The present entry profiles one T cell receptor beta chain with its context. Its antigen is still unknown. This specimen belongs to a study of shared clonotypes between healthy human individuals. Study results and limitations: Limitation of the genetic and exposure-history diversity represented came from the few donors.

Approximately 210 ng DNA, around 30,000 T cell genomes, went into each sorted-subset replicate PCR. Clones were sequenced by immunoSEQ multiplex PCR, and TCRdb holds only the in-frame ones, with some missing. The sample has around 620,000 clones, approximately 95% seen once; the top ten hold around 0.12%. CD8 cells regarded as naive lacked CD45RO, were positively chosen for CCR7, and omitted terminally differentiated effector memory CD45RA+ cells. The donors were adults (healthy and HIV-negative) with no recent acute infections or vaccinations. Sequenced material: naive CD8+ T cells sorted from blood. The clonotype originates from a woman aged 30 to 39 in good health.

Here the CDR3 DNA reads TGTGCCAGCAGTAGGGGACAGAACACCGGGGAGCTGTTTTTT. Protein: CASSRGQNTGELFF. The chain has TRBV6-1 and TRBJ2-2, with D maybe TRBD1 (6 bases). Germline assignment: CDR1 MNHNS and CDR2 SASEGT. This CDR3 spans 14 amino acids. V was trimmed by 5 bases and J by 1 base, leaving 8 bases between them.